These 25 T cell receptor beta chains share one sample of origin, sequenced in a study of shared clonotypes between healthy human individuals. Generated by immunoSEQ multiplex PCR, the TCRdb table keeps only in-frame clones and is missing some. The repertoire holds 550,000 to 700,000 clones, about 80% seen once, with under 2% in the top ten. The sequenced sample was memory CD4+ T cells sorted from blood. Subset described: CD45RA-negative fraction. These receptors all come from a woman aged 30 to 39 in good health.

The chain is built from TRBV28 and TRBJ1-4, with a tentative D call TRBD1 (6 bases). V lost 3 bases and J 4 bases, leaving 12 bases between the germline ends. This CDR3 contains 15 residues. Germline CDR1 is MDHEN and CDR2 is SYDVKM. The CDR3 loop reads CASSLLQGLNEKLFF. The CDR3 bases are TGTGCCAGCAGTTTGCTACAGGGCCTTAATGAAAAACTGTTTTTT.

The genes are TRBV30 and TRBJ1-3; D may be TRBD1 (5 bases). The CDR3 covers 13 residues. Germline V gene lookup returns CDR1 GTSNPN and CDR2 SVGIG (reference sequence). V lost 4 bases and J lost 0, with 7 bases in between. Here the CDR3 reads CAWNGHSGNTIYF. The CDR3 coding sequence is TGTGCCTGGAACGGACACTCTGGAAACACCATATATTTT.

The CDR3 DNA reads TGTGCCAGCGCGCTCGGGTTTGGGGGTAGCACAGATACGCAGTATTTT. It is translated as CASALGFGGSTDTQYF. V and J are TRBV19 and TRBJ2-3; D tentatively fits TRBD1 or TRBD2 (5 bases each). Germline V gives CDR1 LNHDA, CDR2 SQIVND (reference sequence). V was shortened by 9 bases and J by 0 bases, with 19 bases between the two germline ends. The CDR3 has 16 residues.

This clone is labeled medium-sized. This chain uses TRBV6-5 with TRBJ2-7; D might be TRBD2 (5 bases). CDR3 length: 16 residues. Trimming pared 0 bases from V and 4 bases from J, leaving 16 bases between. Germline V gives CDR1 MNHEY, CDR2 SVGAGI. The CDR3 nucleotides are TGTGCCAGCAGTTACTCGATGCCTGGACTTCAATACGAGCAGTACTTC. Translated: CASSYSMPGLQYEQYF.

The rearrangement joins TRBV20-1 to TRBJ2-3, with D unclear. Trimming removed 6 bases at V and 5 bases at J, with 9 bases between. The CDR3 is made up of 11 amino acids. The germline gives CDR1 DFQATT, CDR2 SNEGSKA (reference sequence). The CDR3 reads CSARNRDTQYF. The CDR3 region has the DNA TGCAGTGCCAGAAACAGAGATACGCAGTATTTT.

This chain uses TRBV5-4 with TRBJ1-4; TRBD1 agrees at 9 bases. There are 14 residues in the CDR3. The junction had 1 base not matched to a gene; V was cut back by 3 bases and J by 4 bases. Germline values: CDR1 SGHNT, CDR2 YYREEE (reference sequence). The CDR3 protein is CASSSDRGNEKLFF. The CDR3, as DNA: TGTGCCAGCAGCTCGGACAGGGGTAATGAAAAACTGTTTTTT.

This chain links TRBV18 with TRBJ1-1; a weak D match, TRBD1 (5 bases). Germline V gene data show CDR1 as KGHSH and CDR2 as LQKENI. V lost 2 bases and J 1 base, leaving 14 bases between the germline ends. The CDR3 consists of 16 residues. CDR3 residues: CASSPNTPGQNTEAFF. CDR3 sequence (DNA): TGTGCCAGCTCACCAAATACCCCAGGACAGAACACTGAAGCTTTCTTT. Filled out from reference TRBV18 and TRBJ1-1, the complete variable domain reads NAGVMQNPRHLVRRRGQEARLRCSPMKGHSHVYWYRQLPEEGLKFMVYLQKENIIDESGMPKERFSAEFPKEGPSILRIQQVVRGDSAAYFCASSPNTPGQNTEAFFGQGTRLTVV.

The V call is TRBV29-1, the J call TRBJ2-6, with TRBD1 matching over 7 bases. The CDR3 sequence is 16 residues long. Germline lookup yields CDR1 SQVTM and CDR2 ANQGSEA. The junction had 9 bases not matched to a gene; V was cut back by 7 bases and J by 0 bases. The CDR3 region is CSAGDRRNSGANVLTF. CDR3 coding DNA: TGCAGCGCTGGGGACAGAAGGAACTCTGGGGCCAACGTCCTGACTTTC.

The chain links TRBV6-1 to TRBJ2-2; D ambiguous. Germline loops: CDR1 MNHNS, CDR2 SASEGT. V gave up 7 bases and J gave up 6 bases, with 3 bases separating them. CDR3 length: 10 amino acids. CDR3 region: CASKSGELFF. The CDR3 nucleotides are TGTGCCAGCAAGTCCGGGGAGCTGTTTTTT.

Ten or more counts support this clone. Other DNA sequences within the sample encode an identical CDR3. The rearrangement links TRBV5-1 to TRBJ2-1; a possible D gene is TRBD2 (5 bases). Trimming pared 0 bases from V and 4 bases from J, leaving 11 bases between. The germline V gene has CDR1 SGHRS and CDR2 YFSETQ. The CDR3 extends over 15 amino acids. In nucleotides, the CDR3 is TGCGCCAGCAGCTTGGATAGCGTCTCATACAATGAGCAGTTCTTC. Protein: CASSLDSVSYNEQFF.

J is TRBJ1-1 and V is TRBV29-1; D gene unclear. CDR1 is SQVTM, CDR2 ANQGSEA, per germline. The CDR3 covers 13 residues. Trimming removed 2 bases at V and 0 bases at J, with 7 bases between. CDR3 amino acids: CSVEIALNTEAFF. The CDR3 DNA follows: TGCAGCGTTGAAATCGCTTTGAACACTGAAGCTTTCTTT.

This chain joins TRBV13 and TRBJ2-7; 9 nucleotides match TRBD1. The CDR3 spans 13 residues. Trimming cost V 4 bases and J 5 bases; bases outside gene matches: 3. Germline V gene sequence: CDR1 PRHDT, CDR2 FYEKMQ (reference sequence). This chain's CDR3 is CASSSDRGDEQYF. CDR3 bases: TGTGCCAGCAGCTCCGACAGGGGGGACGAGCAGTACTTC.

This clone was counted a few times. In DNA form, the CDR3 reads TGTGCCAGCAGTGATCAAGCGGAGCGCACAGATACGCAGTATTTT. This sequence encodes CASSDQAERTDTQYF. J is TRBJ2-3 and V is TRBV25-1; D might be TRBD2 (5 bases). CDR3 length equals 15 residues. Germline assignment: CDR1 MGHDK and CDR2 SYGVNS. The V end was cut by 3 bases, the J end by 1 base, with 11 bases between. The variable domain in full, with the rest retrieved from reference TRBV25-1 and TRBJ2-3, is EADIYQTPRYLVIGTGKKITLECSQTMGHDKMYWYQQDPGMELHLIHYSYGVNSTEKGDLSSESTVSRIRTEHFPLTLESARPSHTSQYLCASSDQAERTDTQYFGPGTRLTVL.

The chain links TRBV7-9 to TRBJ1-4, with TRBD1 identical over 9 bases. The V and J ends lost 5 bases and 8 bases, in that order; junction bases with no gene match: 6. The length of the CDR3 is 14 residues. Germline V gene data show CDR1 as SEHNR and CDR2 as FQNEAQ (reference sequence). The CDR3 DNA is TGTGCCAGCAGCCCGACAGGGGGACGAGAAAAACTGTTTTTT. It specifies CASSPTGGREKLFF.

The chain couples TRBV28 to TRBJ2-7, with 11 bases identical to TRBD1. This CDR3 contains 15 residues. CDR1 and CDR2 from the germline V gene are MDHEN and SYDVKM. V shed 7 bases and J 4 bases; nucleotides not matched to a gene: 9. CDR3 amino acids: CASTDPGQGVYEQYF. In nucleotides, the CDR3 is TGTGCCAGCACTGACCCGGGACAGGGGGTTTACGAGCAGTACTTC.

The V gene is TRBV30, the J gene TRBJ2-3, with 16 bases aligning to TRBD2. Germline V CDR1 and CDR2: GTSNPN, SVGIG (reference sequence). The V and J ends lost 4 bases and 4 bases, in that order; junction bases with no gene match: 5. This CDR3 is built from 16 residues. The CDR3 coding sequence is TGTGCCTGGAACACGGGACTAGCGGGAGGGCCAGATACGCAGTATTTT. It specifies CAWNTGLAGGPDTQYF. Full variable domain (remainder filled in from reference TRBV30 and TRBJ2-3): SQTIHQWPATLVQPVGSPLSLECTVEGTSNPNLYWYRQAAGRGLQLLFYSVGIGQISSEVPQNLSASRPQDRQFILSSKKLLLSDSGFYLCAWNTGLAGGPDTQYFGPGTRLTVL.

This clone was seen only a few times. This chain joins TRBV5-1 and TRBJ2-1, with 10 nucleotides matching TRBD2. The junction had 7 bases not matched to a gene; V was cut back by 4 bases and J by 3 bases. Germline assignment: CDR1 SGHRS and CDR2 YFSETQ. This CDR3 has 16 residues. CDR3 DNA: TGCGCCAGCAGCGGGAGCATAGCGGGAGGCTACAATGAGCAGTTCTTC. Its translation: CASSGSIAGGYNEQFF.

This chain connects TRBV30 to TRBJ2-1; 14 bases match TRBD2. From germline, CDR1 is GTSNPN and CDR2 SVGIG (reference sequence). This CDR3 comprises 16 residues. Trimming at V came to 3 bases and at J to 6 bases, leaving 7 bases not matched to a gene. The CDR3, as DNA: TGTGCCTGGAGGAAAGGACTAGCGGGAGGTTTCAATGAGCAGTTCTTC. Translation: CAWRKGLAGGFNEQFF.

The chain recombines TRBV18 with TRBJ1-5, with D perhaps TRBD1 (5 bases). Per germline, CDR1 KGHSH and CDR2 LQKENI. The CDR3 spans 14 residues. The ends were cut back, 1 base at V and 3 bases at J, with 7 bases in the middle. CDR3 nucleotide sequence: TGTGCCAGCTCACCACAGGGGACCAATCAGCCCCAGCATTTT. This gives the protein CASSPQGTNQPQHF.

The J gene is TRBJ2-5, the V gene TRBV11-2; TRBD1 agrees at 10 bases. Trimming cost V 5 bases and J 5 bases; bases outside gene matches: 14. Germline values: CDR1 SGHAT, CDR2 FQNNGV. This CDR3 has 17 amino acids. The CDR3 bases are TGTGCCAGCAGCGCGACAGGGGGCCGAAGGGGGGGGGAGACCCAGTACTTC. Protein sequence: CASSATGGRRGGETQYF.

The chain is built from TRBV28 and TRBJ1-2; 12 positions agree with TRBD1. This CDR3 is 18 amino acids long. Germline loops: CDR1 MDHEN, CDR2 SYDVKM. With 6 bases clipped from V and 4 bases from J, the junction kept 15 bases outside the gene matches. The DNA for the CDR3 is TGTGCCAGCAGGAGCCCGGCGGGACAGGGGGCGAAATCCTATGGCTACACCTTC. As protein: CASRSPAGQGAKSYGYTF.

This CDR3 reads CASSLSSPIDTDTQYF. The CDR3 DNA sequence: TGTGCCAGCAGCTTATCTAGCCCCATCGACACAGATACGCAGTATTTT. The rearrangement uses TRBV7-3 and TRBJ2-3, with D possibly TRBD2 on 5 matching bases. The CDR3 runs to 16 residues. Germline CDR1 and CDR2: SGHTA and FQGTGA. V was cut by 2 bases and J by 2 bases, with 14 bases left in between.

CDR3: CASSPPLGRTDTQYF. CDR3 nucleotides: TGCGCCAGCAGCCCCCCATTGGGGCGCACAGATACGCAGTATTTT. The chain recombines TRBV5-1 with TRBJ2-3; D possibly corresponds to TRBD1 (5 bases). CDR1 is SGHRS and CDR2 is YFSETQ in the germline V gene. The CDR3 has 15 residues. The V gene lost 4 bases and the J gene lost 1 base, with 13 bases spanning the gap.

The V gene is TRBV5-1, the J gene TRBJ2-3; D uncertain. Germline-derived CDR1 and CDR2 are SGHRS and YFSETQ. V lost 0 bases and J 5 bases, leaving 16 bases between the germline ends. The length of the CDR3 is 16 residues. The CDR3 here is CASSLGYLPVRDTQYF. The CDR3, as DNA: TGCGCCAGCAGCTTGGGGTACCTCCCGGTTAGAGATACGCAGTATTTT.

The chain carries TRBV7-8 and TRBJ2-7; D is perhaps TRBD2 (6 bases). The V end lost 5 bases, the J end lost 2 bases, and 16 bases lay between the germline ends. The germline CDR1 and CDR2 sequences are SGHVS and FQNEAQ. This CDR3 is built from 15 residues. The CDR3 sequence is CASSARRVQTYEQYF. For the CDR3, the DNA is TGTGCCAGCAGCGCTCGGAGGGTCCAAACCTACGAGCAGTACTTC.